Presented here are 25 T cell receptor beta chains from one specimen sequenced in a study of cytomegalovirus exposure and HLA in healthy donors. The PCR contained 60 Vbeta and 13 Jbeta primers. This table comes from immunoSEQ multiplex PCR, and its TCRdb copy is limited to in-frame clones, with some not included. The top ten clones hold about 0.7% of a sample with 190,000 or so clones, more than 80% of them seen once. Sequencing was carried out using PBMCs. These receptors all stem from a boy younger than 18 in good health and CMV-seronegative.

The chain uses TRBV5-6 and TRBJ2-3; the D gene is possibly TRBD2 (5 bases). This CDR3 contains 14 residues. V was pared by 3 bases and J by 0 bases, with 8 bases between. Germline loops: CDR1 SGHDT, CDR2 YYEEEE. This chain's CDR3 is CASSYPGSTDTQYF. CDR3 nucleotide sequence: TGTGCCAGCAGCTATCCGGGGAGCACAGATACGCAGTATTTT.

The V call is TRBV5-3, the J call TRBJ1-2; 7 bases agree with TRBD1. TRBV5-3 is recorded as an ORF, its role being uncertain. Trimming cost V 4 bases and J 0 bases; bases outside gene matches: 6. There are 15 residues in the CDR3. The DNA for the CDR3 is TGTGCCAGAAGCGCGATGGGACAGCCTAACTATGGCTACACCTTC. Its translation: CARSAMGQPNYGYTF.

This chain uses TRBV4-1 with TRBJ1-1; no reliable D call. Germline CDR1 MGHRA, CDR2 YSYEKL. Trimming shortened V by 4 bases and J by 6 bases, and 12 bases separated the two germline ends. The CDR3 covers 13 residues. CDR3 loop: CASSLPEVAEAFF. CDR3 in DNA: TGCGCCAGCAGCCTGCCGGAGGTTGCTGAAGCTTTCTTT.

The CDR3 sequence is CASSEAPKPYGYTF. The CDR3 region has the DNA TGTGCCAGCAGTGAAGCGCCGAAGCCCTATGGCTACACCTTC. This chain joins TRBV6-1 and TRBJ1-2; D unresolved. The CDR3 loop spans 14 amino acids. Germline-derived CDR1 and CDR2 are MNHNS and SASEGT. Trimming took 0 bases from V and 4 from J, leaving 9 bases between them.

This clone was recorded a few times. The V call is TRBV5-5, the J call TRBJ1-5, with D unresolved. The CDR3 runs 14 residues. The V end was cut by 4 bases, the J end by 1 base, with 9 bases between. Germline-derived CDR1 and CDR2 are SGHKS and YYEKEE (reference sequence). CDR3 amino acids: CASSPGSSNQPQHF. The CDR3, as DNA: TGTGCCAGCAGCCCCGGGTCCAGCAATCAGCCCCAGCATTTT.

This clone has a handful of counts. The rearrangement links TRBV7-6 to TRBJ1-5; D is undetermined. The length of the CDR3 is 15 residues. Germline CDR1 and CDR2: SGHVS and FNYEAQ. V was pared by 1 base and J by 1 base, with 8 bases between. CDR3 amino acids: CASSLEAQSNQPQHF. The CDR3 region has the DNA TGTGCCAGCAGCTTAGAGGCACAGAGCAATCAGCCCCAGCATTTT.

The chain joins TRBV9 to TRBJ2-7; D remains unclear. Trimming pared 2 bases from V and 0 bases from J, leaving 9 bases between. The CDR3 sequence is 14 residues long. Germline V gene sequence: CDR1 SGDLS, CDR2 YYNGEE. This CDR3 is CASSVKESSYEQYF. CDR3 in DNA: TGTGCCAGCAGCGTGAAGGAGAGCTCCTACGAGCAGTACTTC.

CDR3: CASSDSVQGARAFF. The CDR3 DNA reads TGTGCCAGCAGTGACTCTGTCCAGGGCGCGCGGGCTTTCTTT. V and J are TRBV6-4 and TRBJ1-1; D may be TRBD1 (5 bases). The CDR3 consists of 14 residues. The germline V gene has CDR1 MRHNA and CDR2 SNTAGT. The V end lost 0 bases, the J end lost 11 bases, and 16 bases lay between the germline ends.

The V and J genes are TRBV7-2 and TRBJ2-7, with TRBD1 matching over 7 bases. CDR1 and CDR2 from the germline V gene are SGHTA and FQGNSA. The CDR3 has 14 residues. V was pared by 4 bases and J by 2 bases, with 5 bases of the junction left unmatched. CDR3 in amino acids: CASSSDRYAYEQYF. The CDR3 bases are TGTGCCAGCAGCTCGGACAGGTATGCCTACGAGCAGTACTTC.

The J gene is TRBJ1-1, the V gene TRBV11-3; the D gene is possibly TRBD1 (6 bases). The CDR3 sequence is 14 residues long. V was shortened by 1 base and J by 11 bases, with 17 bases between the two germline ends. Germline V gene lookup returns CDR1 SGHNT and CDR2 YENEEA. The CDR3 DNA is TGTGCCAGCAGCTTAGGGAGTCGGGGGGCGGCCGCTTTCTTT. This codes for CASSLGSRGAAAFF.

This rearrangement joins TRBV4-3 to TRBJ2-7, with D maybe TRBD2 (6 bases). The CDR3 has 18 amino acids. Deletions cut 5 bases from V and 3 bases from J, with 26 bases between. The germline V gene encodes CDR1 LGHNA and CDR2 YSLEER. The CDR3 bases are TGCGCCAGCAGCGGGACGGGGGTAAGGGGAAGATTGGACTACGAGCAGTACTTC. Its translation: CASSGTGVRGRLDYEQYF.

J is TRBJ1-6 and V is TRBV5-1, with D possibly matching TRBD1 (5 bases). In germline, CDR1 is SGHRS, CDR2 YFSETQ. Between the trimmed V and J ends, which lost 0 bases and 9 bases, there was a span of 13 bases. This CDR3 has 15 residues. The CDR3 region is CASSLEPARGSPLHF. CDR3 sequence (DNA): TGCGCCAGCAGCTTGGAACCCGCTAGGGGTTCACCCCTCCACTTT.

The CDR3 reads CASSEWPGMNTEAFF. As DNA, the CDR3 is TGTGCCAGCAGTGAATGGCCGGGGATGAACACTGAAGCTTTCTTT. The V gene is TRBV6-1, the J gene TRBJ1-1; D is undetermined. V lost 2 bases to trimming and J lost 0 bases, with 10 bases between them. Per germline, CDR1 MNHNS and CDR2 SASEGT. This CDR3 is built from 15 residues.

The chain is built from TRBV7-8 and TRBJ1-2; perhaps TRBD1 as D (6 bases). Germline values: CDR1 SGHVS, CDR2 FQNEAQ. The CDR3 runs to 14 residues. The ends were cut back, 5 bases at V and 8 bases at J, with 18 bases in the middle. The CDR3 nucleotides read TGTGCCAGCAGCCGATTACGGGGGGCTCAGGGCTACACCTTC. Its protein is CASSRLRGAQGYTF.

The chain joins TRBV30 to TRBJ2-5, with D hard to call. The CDR3 length is 13 residues. Trimming stripped 1 base from V and 5 bases from J, with 11 bases between. Germline CDR1 reads GTSNPN; CDR2 reads SVGIG (reference sequence). CDR3 sequence reads: CAWSAQAVETQYF. CDR3 in DNA: TGTGCCTGGAGTGCCCAGGCCGTGGAGACCCAGTACTTC.

This rearrangement joins TRBV18 to TRBJ1-4; D is undetermined. There are 14 residues in the CDR3. Germline V gives CDR1 KGHSH, CDR2 LQKENI. Trimming removed 2 bases at V and 4 bases at J, with 8 bases between. CDR3 amino acids: CASSPSVDNEKLFF. The CDR3 DNA reads as TGTGCCAGCTCACCATCGGTCGATAATGAAAAACTGTTTTTT.

V usage is TRBV11-1 and J usage is TRBJ1-2, with 8 bases that match TRBD1. Per the germline V gene, CDR1 is SGHAT and CDR2 is FQDESV (reference sequence). The CDR3 has 13 amino acids. J was trimmed by 6 bases and V by 3 bases; bases with no gene match: 3. CDR3 bases: TGTGCCAGCAGCTTTGGACAGGGAAATGGCTACACCTTC. As protein: CASSFGQGNGYTF. The full variable domain, completed using reference TRBV11-1 and TRBJ1-2, is EAEVAQSPRYKITEKSQAVAFWCDPISGHATLYWYRQILGQGPELLVQFQDESVVDDSQLPKDRFSAERLKGVDSTLKIQPAELGDSAMYLCASSFGQGNGYTFGSGTRLTVV.

J is TRBJ1-2 and V is TRBV5-8; the match to TRBD1 covers 10 bases. The V and J ends lost 4 bases and 2 bases, in that order; junction bases with no gene match: 20. The length of the CDR3 is 20 residues. CDR1 SGHTS and CDR2 YDEGEE come from the germline V gene. The CDR3 region is CASSPPRPGQGKEGNYGYTF. The DNA for the CDR3 is TGTGCCAGCAGCCCCCCTCGACCGGGACAGGGGAAAGAGGGGAACTATGGCTACACCTTC.

This rearrangement joins TRBV7-9 to TRBJ1-1; D gene unclear. Between the trimmed V and J ends, which lost 4 bases and 2 bases, there was a span of 14 bases. The CDR3 consists of 15 residues. CDR1 and CDR2 (germline): SEHNR, FQNEAQ (reference sequence). Here the CDR3 reads CASSSSGYRNTEAFF. Here the CDR3 DNA reads TGTGCCAGCAGCTCCAGTGGGTACAGAAACACTGAAGCTTTCTTT.

This chain uses TRBV5-8 with TRBJ1-3; 7 bases align to TRBD1. The germline V gene has CDR1 SGHTS and CDR2 YDEGEE. V lost 6 bases, J lost 7 bases, and 16 bases stayed unmatched. There are 16 residues in the CDR3. CDR3 protein: CASTKLRGGEVNTIYF. The CDR3 DNA reads as TGTGCCAGCACGAAACTGAGAGGGGGCGAGGTCAACACCATATATTTT.

This clone has just one count. The J gene is TRBJ2-6, the V gene TRBV2; no clear D gene. The CDR3 consists of 14 residues. V was shortened by 6 bases and J by 0 bases, with 6 bases between the two germline ends. CDR1 and CDR2 from the germline V gene are SNHLY and FYNNEI. CDR3 in amino acids: CASRAPSGANVLTF. The CDR3 DNA reads TGTGCCAGCAGGGCCCCCTCTGGGGCCAACGTCCTGACTTTC.

The chain uses TRBV7-2 and TRBJ2-2, with TRBD1 identical over 8 bases. Germline V gene data show CDR1 as SGHTA and CDR2 as FQGNSA. The CDR3 spans 14 residues. V shed 3 bases and J 6 bases; nucleotides not matched to a gene: 3. For the CDR3, the DNA is TGTGCCAGCAGCTTCGACAGGGGTGCCGGGGAGCTGTTTTTT. Translating it yields CASSFDRGAGELFF.

The CDR3 bases are TGTGCCAGCAGCCTAAATGGCTACACCTTC. Protein: CASSLNGYTF. The chain carries TRBV5-8 and TRBJ1-2; D is undetermined. V lost 4 bases, J lost 6 bases, and 4 bases lay in between. This CDR3 comprises 10 residues. Germline V gives CDR1 SGHTS, CDR2 YDEGEE.

Only one count was recorded for this clone. CDR3 sequence (DNA): TGTGCCAGCAGTACAGGACAGGGATTACCCTACGAGCAGTACTTC. This sequence encodes CASSTGQGLPYEQYF. The chain has TRBV6-1 and TRBJ2-7; TRBD1 aligns across 8 bases. In germline, CDR1 is MNHNS, CDR2 SASEGT. After removal of 5 bases from V and 2 bases from J, the junction contained 8 bases not matched to a gene. The CDR3 is 15 amino acids.

This chain connects TRBV15 to TRBJ2-5; 10 bases line up with TRBD1. Germline lookup yields CDR1 LNHNV and CDR2 YYDKDF (reference sequence). V was clipped by 0 bases and J by 4 bases; unmatched bases: 2. CDR3 length equals 15 residues. As DNA, the CDR3 is TGTGCCACCAGCAGAGAGGGACAGGGGCCAGAGACCCAGTACTTC. As protein: CATSREGQGPETQYF.